These 11 T cell receptor beta chains share one sample of origin, sequenced in a study of blood T cell repertoires in COVID-19. Assay used: immunoSEQ multiplex PCR; TCRdb lists only in-frame clones, some missing. Seen here are roughly 290,000 clones, approximately 90% observed once, and the top ten hold approximately 0.84%. The sequenced sample consisted of peripheral blood. These receptors were taken from a young man with acute or convalescent COVID-19.

The chain uses TRBV7-2 and TRBJ1-2; 9 positions agree with TRBD1. The length of the CDR3 is 16 residues. CDR1 is SGHTA and CDR2 is FQGNSA in the germline V gene. V shed 2 bases, J shed 7 bases, and the junction held 11 bases outside the gene matches. The CDR3 DNA sequence: TGTGCCAGCAGCTTAATGCTCCGACAGGGGGAAGGTGGCTACACCTTC. It is translated as CASSLMLRQGEGGYTF.

The chain employs TRBV11-2 and TRBJ2-1; 8 bases agree with TRBD2. Germline V gene sequence: CDR1 SGHAT, CDR2 FQNNGV. The V and J ends lost 1 base and 4 bases, in that order; junction bases with no gene match: 9. CDR3 length: 17 residues. The chain's CDR3 is CASSLGPVSGAYNEQFF. CDR3 nucleotide sequence: TGTGCCAGCAGCTTAGGGCCCGTTAGCGGGGCTTACAATGAGCAGTTCTTC.

The gene calls are TRBV10-1 and TRBJ2-7; the D gene is possibly TRBD2 (5 bases). The CDR3 has 15 residues. V lost 4 bases, J lost 3 bases, and 16 bases lay in between. The germline V gene encodes CDR1 WNHNN and CDR2 SYGVQD (reference sequence). The CDR3, as DNA: TGCGCCAGCAGTGCCGGGTCCCCGGGAATCTACGAGCAGTACTTC. Residues: CASSAGSPGIYEQYF.

Turning to this clone: An end of the junction does not agree with germline; a read error may underlie this. The chain carries TRBV6-1 and TRBJ2-7; D may be TRBD1 (6 bases). Germline V gene lookup returns CDR1 MNHNS and CDR2 SASEGT. The CDR3 is made up of 13 amino acids. This CDR3 is CASSEAPDRFIFF. In DNA form, the CDR3 reads TGTGCCAGCAGTGAAGCACCTGACAGGTTCATCTTTTTC.

As DNA, the CDR3 is TGTGCCAGCAGTTCCGCCAACAGGGCCTACGAGCAGTACTTC. Translation: CASSSANRAYEQYF. The chain uses TRBV13 and TRBJ2-7; TRBD1 is a possible D gene (6 bases). Germline values: CDR1 PRHDT, CDR2 FYEKMQ (reference sequence). V lost 6 bases, J lost 2 bases, and 14 bases lay in between. The CDR3 consists of 14 residues. The full variable domain, rest sourced from reference TRBV13 and TRBJ2-7, is AAGVIQSPRHLIKEKRETATLKCYPIPRHDTVYWYQQGPGQDPQFLISFYEKMQSDKGSIPDRFSAQQFSDYHSELNMSSLELGDSALYFCASSSANRAYEQYFGPGTRLTVT.

The V gene is TRBV6-5, the J gene TRBJ1-5, with D possibly matching TRBD1 (6 bases). The CDR3 sequence is 13 residues long. Germline CDR1 and CDR2: MNHEY and SVGAGI. Trimming took off 4 bases at V and 6 bases at J, with 10 bases between the two ends. The CDR3 reads CASSFTGSQPQHF. Here the CDR3 DNA reads TGTGCCAGCAGTTTTACAGGGTCTCAGCCCCAGCATTTT.

This chain uses TRBV3-1 (or the pseudogene TRBV3-2) with TRBJ1-4; 11 bases align to TRBD1. The CDR3 has 15 amino acids. The germline V gene encodes CDR1 LGHDT and CDR2 YNNKEL (reference sequence). The junction had 10 bases not matched to a gene; V was cut back by 1 base and J by 15 bases. The CDR3 protein is CASSQGTGGEILVFF. The DNA of the CDR3 is TGTGCCAGCAGCCAAGGGACAGGGGGCGAGATTTTGGTGTTTTTT.

V is TRBV6-5 and J is TRBJ2-1, with 15 positions matching TRBD2. CDR1 and CDR2 (germline): MNHEY, SVGAGI. After removal of 5 bases from V and 7 bases from J, the junction contained 3 bases not matched to a gene. The CDR3 contains 15 residues. CDR3 sequence (DNA): TGTGCCAGCAGTCCTGGACTAGCGGGGGGGAATGAGCAGTTCTTC. It translates to CASSPGLAGGNEQFF.

The rearrangement uses TRBV11-3 and TRBJ2-1, with 7 bases identical to TRBD1. V shed 3 bases, J shed 9 bases, and the junction held 14 bases outside the gene matches. The germline V gene has CDR1 SGHNT and CDR2 YENEEA. The CDR3 spans 16 residues. The CDR3 DNA follows: TGTGCCAGCAGCTTGGGAGTTAAGGGGGCGTGGGGTGAGCAGTTCTTC. This sequence encodes CASSLGVKGAWGEQFF. The entire variable domain, with the rest obtained from reference TRBV11-3 and TRBJ2-1, is as follows: EAGVVQSPRYKIIEKKQPVAFWCNPISGHNTLYWYLQNLGQGPELLIRYENEEAVDDSQLPKDRFSAERLKGVDSTLKIQPAELGDSAVYLCASSLGVKGAWGEQFFGPGTRLTVL.

The V gene is TRBV10-3, the J gene TRBJ1-1; no definite D call. Germline lookup yields CDR1 ENHRY and CDR2 SYGVKD. Deletions cut 3 bases from V and 4 bases from J, with 15 bases between. There are 15 residues in the CDR3. The CDR3 DNA reads as TGTGCCATCAGTGAATTTGAGGTCGTCGGCACTGAAGCTTTCTTT. Encoded protein: CAISEFEVVGTEAFF.

Here the CDR3 DNA reads TGTGCCAGCAGTCCGACAGGGGGGGGCTACGAGCAGTACTTC. Translated: CASSPTGGGYEQYF. The rearrangement uses TRBV28 and TRBJ2-7; 9 nucleotides line up with TRBD1. The J segment lost 3 bases and the V segment lost 5 bases, leaving 5 bases of the junction unmatched. The CDR3 is 14 residues long. Germline V lookup: CDR1 MDHEN, CDR2 SYDVKM. Filled out from reference TRBV28 and TRBJ2-7, the complete variable domain reads DVKVTQSSRYLVKRTGEKVFLECVQDMDHENMFWYRQDPGLGLRLIYFSYDVKMKEKGDIPEGYSVSREKKERFSLILESASTNQTSMYLCASSPTGGGYEQYFGPGTRLTVT.